Listed here are 4 T cell receptor beta chains from one sample, sequenced in a study of blood T cells in healthy people across ages. Next came a second PCR, run for 7 to 11 cycles, which used a sample-barcoded 5' primer along with a J-beta primer mix. One entry per CDR3 protein results from TCRdb running MiXCR on the 5' RACE reads. The table has over 600,000 distinct CDR3 sequences, under 25% seen once. The sample consisted of blood. The receptors shown here come from a man aged 70 or older in good health.

This clonotype was found a few times. CDR3 in DNA: TGCAGCGTTGCCGGGACGGACGATGAAAAACTGTTTTTT. It is translated as CSVAGTDDEKLFF. This chain uses TRBV29-1 with TRBJ1-4, with D tentatively TRBD1 (5 bases). This CDR3 comprises 13 residues. Per germline, CDR1 SQVTM and CDR2 ANQGSEA. The V and J ends lost 4 bases and 6 bases respectively, with 12 bases between them. Full variable domain (rest looked up from reference TRBV29-1 and TRBJ1-4): SAVISQKPSRDICQRGTSLTIQCQVDSQVTMMFWYRQQPGQSLTLIATANQGSEATYESGFVIDKFPISRPNLTFSTLTVSNMSPEDSSIYLCSVAGTDDEKLFFGSGTQLSVL.

This rearrangement joins TRBV9 to TRBJ1-4; 7 bases fit TRBD1. The CDR3 is made up of 14 amino acids. Trimming took 7 bases from V and 3 from J; bases not matched to a gene: 6. The V gene's germline CDR1 is SGDLS and CDR2 YYNGEE. The CDR3 DNA is TGTGCCAGCGGTATGGGGACAGCTAATGAAAAACTGTTTTTT. Amino acid sequence: CASGMGTANEKLFF.

This clonotype occurred many times. This sequence joins TRBV2 and TRBJ2-7; D is ambiguous. With 6 bases removed from V and 0 bases from J, the gap between germline ends came to 12 bases. The germline gives CDR1 SNHLY, CDR2 FYNNEI. The CDR3 sequence is 14 residues long. CDR3 amino acids: CASSFRQTSYEQYF. The CDR3 DNA reads as TGTGCCAGCAGCTTCAGACAAACCTCCTACGAGCAGTACTTC.

This chain connects TRBV20-1 to TRBJ2-5; D perhaps matches TRBD1 (5 bases). Matching the DNA end better, TRBJ2-1 makes the J call doubtful. This CDR3 comprises 15 residues. The germline V gene has CDR1 DFQATT and CDR2 SNEGSKA (reference sequence). CDR3 nucleotides: TGCAGTGCTTTTACCGCTGGGCTAGGGGTCAATGAGCAGTTCTTC. It is translated as CSAFTAGLGVNEQFF.